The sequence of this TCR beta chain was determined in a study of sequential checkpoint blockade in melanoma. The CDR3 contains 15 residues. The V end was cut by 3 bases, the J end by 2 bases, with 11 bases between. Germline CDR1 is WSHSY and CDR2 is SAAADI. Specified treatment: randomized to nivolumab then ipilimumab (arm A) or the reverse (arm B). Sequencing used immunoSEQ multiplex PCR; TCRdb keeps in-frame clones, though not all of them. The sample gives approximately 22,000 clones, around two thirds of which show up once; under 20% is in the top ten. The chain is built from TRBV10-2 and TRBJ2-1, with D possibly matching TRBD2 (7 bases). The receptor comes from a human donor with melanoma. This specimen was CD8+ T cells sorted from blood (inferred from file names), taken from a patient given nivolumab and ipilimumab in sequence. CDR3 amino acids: CASSDGGGAYNEQFF. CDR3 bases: TGCGCCAGCAGTGATGGGGGGGGCGCCTACAATGAGCAGTTCTTC.